The 32 T cell receptor beta chains listed next were all sequenced from one sample in a study of T cells after yellow fever vaccination. TCRdb fed the 5' RACE reads into MiXCR, producing one record per CDR3 protein. The sample has 310,000 or so distinct CDR3 sequences; around 3.9% are singletons. The input for sequencing was PBMCs, taken on the day of the yellow fever booster vaccination. The receptors derive from a man younger than 35 who received the YFV17D yellow fever vaccine.

This clonotype was counted between two and nine times. The rearrangement links TRBV7-7 to TRBJ2-3; D remains ambiguous. The CDR3 sequence is 14 residues long. V was clipped by 3 bases and J by 0 bases, with 7 bases between them. Germline V gene data show CDR1 as SSHAT and CDR2 as FNYEAQ (reference sequence). The CDR3 DNA reads as TGTGCCAGCAGCTTGACACTTAGCACAGATACGCAGTATTTT. Its translation: CASSLTLSTDTQYF.

This clonotype was detected many times. The rearrangement joins TRBV5-6 to TRBJ2-4; TRBD1 matches 7 bases. Germline V gene lookup returns CDR1 SGHDT and CDR2 YYEEEE. This CDR3 contains 15 residues. Trimming at V came to 1 base and at J to 5 bases, leaving 6 bases not matched to a gene. CDR3 coding DNA: TGTGCCAGCAGCTTGACGTGGCAGGGGGAAAACATTCAGTACTTC. Its translation: CASSLTWQGENIQYF.

The chain uses TRBV12-2 and TRBJ2-5; whether TRBD2, the table's D call, matches the DNA was not checked. TRBV12-2 counts as a pseudogene. The CDR3 totals 12 residues. CDR3 nucleotides: TGTGCAGCCCGCAGGCAGCGGGAGACCCAGTACTTC. This sequence encodes CAARRQRETQYF.

The CDR3 loop is CASSPHGTGELFF. Here the CDR3 DNA reads TGTGCCAGCAGTCCCCACGGCACCGGGGAGCTGTTTTTT. The chain combines TRBV25-1 with TRBJ2-2; no definite D call. Trimming took off 5 bases at V and 4 bases at J, with 8 bases between the two ends. Looked up from germline, CDR1 is MGHDK and CDR2 is SYGVNS. The CDR3 sequence is 13 residues long.

V and J are TRBV6-2 or TRBV6-3 and TRBJ2-5, with TRBD2 identical over 7 bases. J gave up 10 bases and V 6 bases, and 8 bases lay outside the gene matches. The CDR3 contains 12 residues. Germline CDR1 and CDR2: MNHEY and SVGEGT. The CDR3 DNA is TGTGCCAGCAGCCCAGACCGGGAGGACCAGTACTTC. As protein: CASSPDREDQYF.

J is TRBJ2-5 and V is TRBV15, with D unresolved. The length of the CDR3 is 15 residues. Germline V gene lookup returns CDR1 LNHNV and CDR2 YYDKDF (reference sequence). The V gene lost 0 bases and the J gene lost 7 bases, with 15 bases spanning the gap. The CDR3 DNA follows: TGTGCCACCAGCAGAGATGCCAGTCCCTCAGGGACCCAGTACTTC. This gives the protein CATSRDASPSGTQYF.

The rearrangement joins TRBV4-1 to TRBJ2-3, with 7 bases lining up with TRBD2. The CDR3 is 13 residues long. Germline V gene data show CDR1 as MGHRA and CDR2 as YSYEKL. V lost 2 bases, J lost 4 bases, and 0 bases stayed unmatched. CDR3 sequence (DNA): TGCGCCAGCAGCCAAAGCGGGGCAGATACGCAGTATTTT. Its translation: CASSQSGADTQYF.

This chain's CDR3 is CASSKAGGSTTDTQYF. CDR3 bases: TGTGCCAGCAGCAAAGCGGGGGGCTCGACTACAGATACGCAGTATTTT. This rearrangement joins TRBV7-3 to TRBJ2-3; 9 bases are shared with TRBD2. V lost 5 bases and J lost 3; bases outside the gene matches: 9. CDR1 and CDR2 (germline): SGHTA, FQGTGA. The length of the CDR3 is 16 residues.

This clonotype has ten or more counts. CDR3 loop: CASSLQRVNTEAFF. DNA for the CDR3: TGTGCCAGCAGCTTGCAAAGGGTGAACACTGAAGCTTTCTTT. The genes are TRBV7-9 and TRBJ1-1; D not resolved. V was pared by 3 bases and J by 0 bases, with 8 bases between. Germline V gene sequence: CDR1 SEHNR, CDR2 FQNEAQ (reference sequence). The CDR3 loop spans 14 amino acids.

The chain carries TRBV20-1 and TRBJ1-5; TRBD1 is a possible D gene (6 bases). Trimming removed 1 base from V and 7 bases from J, with 11 bases in between. This CDR3 has 13 residues. CDR1 is DFQATT and CDR2 is SNEGSKA in the germline V gene (reference sequence). The CDR3 protein is CSARAGANQPQHF. The CDR3 DNA sequence: TGCAGTGCTAGAGCAGGGGCTAACCAGCCCCAGCATTTT.

This clonotype came up many times. V is TRBV18 and J is TRBJ2-7; D is possibly TRBD2 (6 bases). V lost 2 bases and J 3 bases, leaving 17 bases between the germline ends. Per the germline V gene, CDR1 is KGHSH and CDR2 is LQKENI. The CDR3 is made up of 16 amino acids. The CDR3 region is CASSPGSRDWDYEQYF. DNA of the CDR3: TGTGCCAGCTCACCAGGGAGTAGGGACTGGGACTACGAGCAGTACTTC. The variable domain in full, completed from reference TRBV18 and TRBJ2-7, reads NAGVMQNPRHLVRRRGQEARLRCSPMKGHSHVYWYRQLPEEGLKFMVYLQKENIIDESGMPKERFSAEFPKEGPSILRIQQVVRGDSAAYFCASSPGSRDWDYEQYFGPGTRLTVT.

This clonotype was seen ten or more times. The CDR3 DNA is TGTGCTAGTGGTTTAGGAGGGGCGCAGCCCGGGGAGCTGTTTTTT. Protein: CASGLGGAQPGELFF. The chain employs TRBV12-5 and TRBJ2-2; tentative D call: TRBD2 (6 bases). CDR1 and CDR2 (germline): LGHNT, FRNRAP. V was trimmed by 3 bases and J by 6 bases, leaving 14 bases between them. The CDR3 has 15 amino acids.

The table lists this clonotype with a few counts. This chain uses TRBV20-1 with TRBJ2-5; 7 nucleotides agree with TRBD2. The CDR3 consists of 16 residues. V gave up 5 bases and J gave up 4 bases; unmatched junction bases: 16. CDR1 and CDR2 from the germline V gene are DFQATT and SNEGSKA (reference sequence). CDR3 in amino acids: CSADTPWGGLRETQYF. The CDR3 coding sequence is TGCAGTGCTGACACTCCCTGGGGGGGGTTGAGAGAGACCCAGTACTTC.

This clonotype came up a few times. The chain employs TRBV5-1 and TRBJ1-3, with D hard to call. CDR1 is SGHRS, CDR2 YFSETQ, per germline. The CDR3 consists of 15 residues. V lost 0 bases and J 3 bases, leaving 10 bases between the germline ends. The CDR3 region has the DNA TGCGCCAGCAGCTTGGCCCCGGAACTTGGAAACACCATATATTTT. Translation: CASSLAPELGNTIYF.

V is TRBV19 and J is TRBJ2-7; D is undetermined. CDR3 length: 13 amino acids. Germline lookup yields CDR1 LNHDA and CDR2 SQIVND (reference sequence). V lost 8 bases and J lost 5, with 16 bases in between. The CDR3 sequence is CASRQLGRDEQYF. DNA for the CDR3: TGTGCCAGTCGGCAGTTGGGCCGCGACGAGCAGTACTTC. The variable domain in full, with the rest retrieved from reference TRBV19 and TRBJ2-7, is DGGITQSPKYLFRKEGQNVTLSCEQNLNHDAMYWYRQDPGQGLRLIYYSQIVNDFQKGDIAEGYSVSREKKESFPLTVTSAQKNPTAFYLCASRQLGRDEQYFGPGTRLTVT.

This clonotype was detected many times. The chain links TRBV9 to TRBJ2-5, with D uncertain. Germline CDR1 is SGDLS and CDR2 is YYNGEE. With 0 bases removed from V and 5 bases from J, the gap between germline ends came to 5 bases. The CDR3 is 12 residues long. The CDR3 spells CASSVGEETQYF. The DNA for the CDR3 is TGTGCCAGCAGCGTAGGCGAGGAGACCCAGTACTTC.

V and J are TRBV6-2 or TRBV6-3 and TRBJ2-5; 10 bases fit TRBD1. Germline CDR1 MNHEY, CDR2 SVGEGT. The junction had 14 bases not matched to a gene; V was cut back by 5 bases and J by 5 bases. This CDR3 comprises 17 residues. In DNA form, the CDR3 reads TGTGCCAGCAGTCGGTACCGGGACAGGGGCGTCGGGGAGACCCAGTACTTC. The encoded protein is CASSRYRDRGVGETQYF.

There are a few counts of this clonotype. This chain connects TRBV10-3 to TRBJ1-1; D unclear. V lost 10 bases and J lost 1, with 13 bases in between. The CDR3 covers 13 residues. In germline, CDR1 is ENHRY, CDR2 SYGVKD. The CDR3 region has the DNA TGTGCCACGCGGACCAGTGGGAACACTGAAGCTTTCTTT. Its protein is CATRTSGNTEAFF.

This chain links TRBV5-6 with TRBJ2-2; TRBD2 is a possible D gene (7 bases). Trimming took 0 bases from V and 6 from J, leaving 15 bases between them. Germline values: CDR1 SGHDT, CDR2 YYEEEE. This CDR3 is 16 amino acids long. CDR3 in amino acids: CASSLELRGPAGELFF. CDR3 nucleotide sequence: TGTGCCAGCAGCTTGGAGTTGCGGGGGCCGGCCGGGGAGCTGTTTTTT.

This clonotype was found many times. V gene TRBV7-2 combines with J gene TRBJ2-5; maybe TRBD2 (7 bases). This CDR3 has 14 amino acids. V was shortened by 5 bases and J by 5 bases, with 15 bases between the two germline ends. Germline V gene data show CDR1 as SGHTA and CDR2 as FQGNSA. This chain's CDR3 is CASSPPGGRETQYF. In nucleotides, the CDR3 is TGTGCCAGCAGCCCCCCGGGGGGCCGGGAGACCCAGTACTTC.

The V and J genes are TRBV6-2 or TRBV6-3 and TRBJ1-1, with D possibly matching TRBD1 (5 bases). Looked up from germline, CDR1 is MNHEY and CDR2 is SVGEGT. The germline V and J ends were trimmed by 2 bases and 10 bases, with 17 bases remaining between them. This CDR3 is 14 amino acids long. The CDR3 protein is CASSYGILGTAAFF. The DNA for the CDR3 is TGTGCCAGCAGTTACGGTATCTTGGGGACCGCAGCTTTCTTT.

There are many counts of this clonotype. The chain employs TRBV20-1 and TRBJ2-5, with D possibly matching TRBD1 (5 bases). Germline V gene sequence: CDR1 DFQATT, CDR2 SNEGSKA (reference sequence). With 0 bases removed from V and 1 base from J, the gap between germline ends came to 6 bases. This CDR3 contains 13 residues. The CDR3, as DNA: TGCAGTGCTAGAGACAGGGTCCAAGAGACCCAGTACTTC. Residues: CSARDRVQETQYF.

This clonotype was seen only a few times. The chain carries TRBV6-2 or TRBV6-3 and TRBJ2-3; no clear D. CDR1 and CDR2 (germline): MNHEY, SVGEGT. V was pared by 6 bases and J by 8 bases, with 15 bases between. This CDR3 is built from 13 residues. CDR3 sequence (DNA): TGTGCCAGCAGCCGATCCCCTCCGGTTACGCAGTATTTT. Protein sequence: CASSRSPPVTQYF.

This clonotype showed up just a few times. The V gene is TRBV18, the J gene TRBJ1-6; 7 bases are shared with TRBD1. This CDR3 contains 17 residues. Germline V lookup: CDR1 KGHSH, CDR2 LQKENI. V was pared by 4 bases and J by 7 bases, with 13 bases of the junction left unmatched. The CDR3 nucleotides are TGTGCCAGCTCACTACCCGGGACAGAGTCGAAGAATTCACCCCTCCACTTT. This sequence encodes CASSLPGTESKNSPLHF.

This clonotype has just a few counts. V and J are TRBV4-1 and TRBJ1-1; weak D call: TRBD1 (5 bases). Germline-derived CDR1 and CDR2 are MGHRA and YSYEKL. This CDR3 contains 12 residues. Trimming pared 4 bases from V and 7 bases from J, leaving 10 bases between. In DNA, the CDR3 is TGCGCCAGCAGCCCGGAGGGGTTTGAAGCTTTCTTT. Its protein product is CASSPEGFEAFF.

This clonotype was seen at least ten times. The CDR3 protein is CASRPLGVQPQHF. CDR3 coding DNA: TGTGCCAGCCGACCTCTCGGGGTTCAGCCCCAGCATTTT. The chain employs TRBV6-5 and TRBJ1-5; D is unclear. V lost 8 bases, J lost 6 bases, and 14 bases lay in between. Germline CDR1 is MNHEY and CDR2 is SVGAGI. The CDR3 length is 13 residues.

In its sample, this clonotype was seen many times. This rearrangement joins TRBV9 to TRBJ1-1; D remains ambiguous. Trimming cost V 2 bases and J 5 bases, with 10 bases left between them. The CDR3 loop spans 13 amino acids. Germline V gene data show CDR1 as SGDLS and CDR2 as YYNGEE. CDR3 loop: CASSVTIKTEAFF. DNA for the CDR3: TGTGCCAGCAGCGTCACGATCAAGACTGAAGCTTTCTTT.

This clonotype appeared many times. V and J are TRBV19 and TRBJ1-1; weak D call: TRBD1 (5 bases). The V end lost 5 bases, the J end lost 7 bases, and 11 bases lay between the germline ends. Germline values: CDR1 LNHDA, CDR2 SQIVND (reference sequence). The CDR3 sequence is 12 residues long. In DNA form, the CDR3 reads TGTGCCAGTAGTTTCGGGACGGATGAAGCTTTCTTT. This encodes CASSFGTDEAFF.

In its sample, this clonotype was seen a few times. The chain links TRBV7-2 to TRBJ1-5; possibly TRBD1 for D (5 bases). The ends were cut back, 8 bases at V and 2 bases at J, with 10 bases in the middle. CDR1 is SGHTA and CDR2 is FQGNSA in the germline V gene. This CDR3 has 13 amino acids. The CDR3 spells CASGSGRNQPQHF. CDR3 sequence (DNA): TGTGCCAGCGGTTCGGGGCGCAATCAGCCCCAGCATTTT.

This clonotype turned up a few times. The chain is built from TRBV5-4 and TRBJ1-5; D is uncertain. The CDR3 contains 14 residues. Trimming pared 1 base from V and 1 base from J, leaving 6 bases between. CDR1 SGHNT and CDR2 YYREEE come from the germline V gene (reference sequence). This CDR3 reads CASSLLGSNQPQHF. The DNA of the CDR3 is TGTGCCAGCAGCTTGTTGGGCAGCAATCAGCCCCAGCATTTT.

This clonotype was detected ten times or more. This sequence joins TRBV29-1 and TRBJ2-2; the D is unclear. This CDR3 has 12 residues. The ends were cut back, 5 bases at V and 2 bases at J, with 6 bases in the middle. Germline V gene lookup returns CDR1 SQVTM and CDR2 ANQGSEA. CDR3 region: CSVTTNTGELFF. The CDR3 region has the DNA TGCAGCGTTACCACCAACACCGGGGAGCTGTTTTTT.

The chain has TRBV7-8 and TRBJ1-5, with D uncertain. V was clipped by 0 bases and J by 7 bases, with 13 bases between them. The CDR3 consists of 15 residues. Germline CDR1 and CDR2: SGHVS and FQNEAQ. For the CDR3, the DNA is TGTGCCAGCAGCTTAGCGGCGGGTCCACGGCAGCCCCAGCATTTT. It translates to CASSLAAGPRQPQHF.